Reported below is one T cell receptor beta chain. Its binding antigen is unknown. This clone may be a read error of a much larger clone one base away. Donors were about 36 systemically healthy Caucasian individuals from Russia aged roughly 6 to 90 years. Approximately 10 milliliters of peripheral blood were collected from each donor into EDTA-treated Vacutainer tubes. Ficoll-Paque density-gradient centrifugation was used to isolate PBMCs, with at least 7 million obtained per sample. Total RNA, at least 5 micrograms per sample, was extracted from PBMCs with Trizol reagent. For every donor, flow cytometry on a PBMC aliquot measured the percentage of naive CD45RAhigh/CD27high T cells. These data originate in a study of blood T cells in healthy people across ages (dated by TCRdb to about 2015). For context, the study as a whole: In model experiments, template switching captured about one uniquely barcoded TCR beta cDNA molecule for every two T cells. The study analyzed two additional independent replicas of 1 million unique cDNA reads from the same blood draw for two donors, one aged 18 to 30 and one aged 80 or older. The donors were split into four age groups: young (average around 15 years), middle-aged (nearly 40), aged (roughly 68) and long-lived (about 82). The study measured age-related changes in TCR beta repertoire diversity using deep sequencing normalized with unique cDNA molecular identifiers. To avoid experimental bias, donors of different ages were spread randomly across the sequencing lanes. Study-level results and caveats: Because the CMV infection status of the donors was unknown, age-related changes in expanded clonotypes may potentially have been confounded. Compared with the aged group, more naive CD4+ T cells, fewer expanded clones and increased TCR diversity were shown by the long-lived group, suggesting age selection. A strong correlation was found between observed TCR beta diversity and the percentage of naive T cells measured by flow cytometry. Bulk unsorted PBMC profiling prevented conclusive comparison of naive and antigen-experienced compartments. Estimates of total diversity based on one million sequenced T cells were regarded as lower bounds and as underestimates. As age increased, observed TCR beta diversity per million T cells dropped in a roughly linear way, and a significant reduction was already evident by age around 41.

The CDR3 runs 14 amino acids, cysteine and phenylalanine included. Only CDR3 DNA is held: 42 bases, read in frame from base 1. Taken from the germline V gene, the CDR1 and CDR2 loops are MGHRA and YSYEKL. Library creation used 5' RACE. The sample was run on an Illumina HiSeq 2500. A second PCR of roughly 7 to 12 cycles was performed with a sample-barcoded 5' primer and a J-beta primer mix. A unique molecular identifier was introduced onto each TCR beta cDNA molecule by a template-switch 5' adaptor carrying 12 random nucleotides. Each sample yielded at least 3 million CDR3-containing paired-end reads. First-strand cDNA synthesis was performed from all RNA using the Mint cDNA synthesis kit, with priming by a TRBC-specific oligonucleotide. All cDNA was treated with uracil-DNA glycosylase and then went through a first 18-cycle PCR with the universal primers M1SS and BC2_uni_R. The source study handled its data this way. Normalization of each sample was performed by random selection of 1 million high-quality reads, each carrying a distinct molecular identifier. Reads sharing molecular identifiers were discarded rather than binned into consensus sequences. MiTCR, with a Q25 quality threshold and the strictest error-elimination algorithm, was used for CDR3 identification, clonotype clustering and error correction. A nonparametric unseen species model with Euler transformation was used to estimate a lower bound on total TCR beta diversity. TCRdb trimmed the raw reads at Q25, called clones with MiXCR and kept productive beta chains. Merged by CDR3 protein, the rows form single entries marked with the most common genes and DNA. It is TCRdb's table, rather than the study itself, that gives the V and J calls and clone size. The sample contains about 810,000 distinct CDR3 sequences, around 34% of them found a single time. The ten top clones hold 13% of the sample.

The specimen sequenced was blood. The receptor's source is a man younger than 35 in good health. Recombination joined TRBV4-1 with TRBJ2-4; a weak D assignment points to TRBD1 (6 bases agree). The J call may be wrong; the DNA end is better matched by TRBJ2-7. The sequence in DNA is TGCGCCAGCAGCCTAAGACAGGAGGCCTACGAGCAGTACTTC. The encoded protein is CASSLRQEAYEQYF.